The 18 T cell receptor beta chains listed next were all sequenced from one sample in a study of CD8 T cells in ankylosing spondylitis. TCRdb re-called the 5' RACE reads through MiXCR, storing one row per CDR3 protein. The data hold around 300,000 distinct CDR3 sequences, with about 15% observed a single time. Sequenced material: blood, either unsorted or a sorted T cell fraction (not recorded which). These receptors all stem from a male donor with ankylosing spondylitis or in good health (not recorded which).

This clonotype was found a few times. V is TRBV10-3 and J is TRBJ2-7; the D gene could be TRBD1 or TRBD2 (5 bases each). The CDR3 totals 15 residues. Germline V CDR1 and CDR2: ENHRY, SYGVKD. V dropped 11 bases and J dropped 3 bases, with 23 bases sitting between them. CDR3 region: CASRGASKSFYEQYF. As DNA, the CDR3 is TGTGCCTCCAGAGGGGCCTCGAAAAGCTTCTACGAGCAGTACTTC.

This chain links TRBV5-1 with TRBJ2-7, with 7 bases that match TRBD1. The V gene end was trimmed by 4 bases and the J gene end by 5 bases; junction bases not matched to a gene: 6. Germline V gives CDR1 SGHRS, CDR2 YFSETQ. The CDR3 is 13 amino acids. The CDR3 DNA reads as TGCGCCAGCAGCGAGACAGGGTCCCACGAGCAGTACTTC. Translating gives CASSETGSHEQYF.

A remark on this clonotype: A much larger clone differs by one base, so this may be a read error. The V call is TRBV9, the J call TRBJ2-1; 12 nucleotides line up with TRBD2. Germline trimming cut 4 bases from V and 4 bases from J; bases unmatched to any gene: 3. The germline gives CDR1 SGDLS, CDR2 YYNGEE. This CDR3 comprises 15 residues. The CDR3 sequence: CASSQGTSGYNEQFF. The CDR3 DNA follows: TGTGCCAGCAGCCAGGGGACTAGCGGGTACAATGAGCAGTTCTTC.

This clonotype was detected ten times or more. The V gene is TRBV12-3 or TRBV12-4, the J gene TRBJ1-5; D is perhaps TRBD1 (5 bases). The V gene lost 4 bases and the J gene lost 6 bases, with 10 bases spanning the gap. The CDR3 runs 13 residues. CDR3 in amino acids: CASSSQGSQPQHF. The CDR3 coding sequence is TGTGCCAGCAGTTCGCAGGGTAGTCAGCCCCAGCATTTT.

The chain employs TRBV9 and TRBJ2-1; unclear D gene. Germline V CDR1 and CDR2: SGDLS, YYNGEE. Trimming shortened V by 0 bases and J by 4 bases, and 5 bases separated the two germline ends. The CDR3 runs to 13 residues. CDR3 sequence: CASSVATYNEQFF. The CDR3 DNA reads as TGTGCCAGCAGCGTAGCGACTTACAATGAGCAGTTCTTC.

This clonotype was recorded a few times. This chain joins TRBV20-1 and TRBJ1-4; D ambiguous. The CDR3 has 13 amino acids. The V and J ends lost 4 bases and 3 bases respectively, with 9 bases between them. Germline-derived CDR1 and CDR2 are DFQATT and SNEGSKA (reference sequence). The CDR3 DNA reads TGCAGTGCTAACAGACCGTCTAATGAAAAACTGTTTTTT. This sequence encodes CSANRPSNEKLFF.

J is TRBJ2-7 and V is TRBV3-1, with D possibly matching TRBD1 (5 bases). The CDR3 is 14 amino acids. CDR1 LGHDT and CDR2 YNNKEL come from the germline V gene (reference sequence). Deletions cut 10 bases from V and 6 bases from J, with 22 bases between. CDR3: CATSLGTGPIEQYF. CDR3 coding DNA: TGTGCCACTTCCCTAGGAACAGGCCCTATCGAGCAGTACTTC.

The CDR3 DNA reads as TGTGCCACCAGCAGAGTAGGGGGAGGCTCCTACGAGCAGTACTTC. Its translation: CATSRVGGGSYEQYF. The chain carries TRBV15 and TRBJ2-7; tentatively, D is TRBD1 or TRBD2 (6 bases each). The ends were cut back, 1 base at V and 0 bases at J, with 10 bases in the middle. Germline lookup yields CDR1 LNHNV and CDR2 YYDKDF (reference sequence). The CDR3 runs to 15 residues.

CDR3 amino acids: CASSLVPGQGAYEQYF. For the CDR3, the DNA is TGTGCCAGCAGCTTAGTACCGGGACAGGGGGCTTACGAGCAGTACTTC. This chain links TRBV7-9 with TRBJ2-7; 12 bases map to TRBD1. There are 16 residues in the CDR3. In germline, CDR1 is SEHNR, CDR2 FQNEAQ (reference sequence). With 1 base clipped from V and 4 bases from J, the junction kept 5 bases outside the gene matches.

This chain uses TRBV29-1 with TRBJ2-2; 12 nucleotides match TRBD2. The CDR3 totals 15 residues. J gave up 5 bases and V 5 bases, and 6 bases lay outside the gene matches. CDR1 and CDR2 from the germline V gene are SQVTM and ANQGSEA. CDR3 region: CSVQTSGSRTGELFF. CDR3 coding DNA: TGCAGCGTTCAGACTAGCGGGAGTAGAACCGGGGAGCTGTTTTTT.

The table lists this clonotype with a few counts. This chain joins TRBV20-1 and TRBJ2-6; TRBD2 is a possible D gene (5 bases). Germline CDR1 and CDR2: DFQATT and SNEGSKA (reference sequence). The CDR3 has 13 residues. Trimming pared 6 bases from V and 2 bases from J, leaving 8 bases between. CDR3 sequence (DNA): TGCAGTGCCCGGGGTGCTGGGGCCAACGTCCTGACTTTC. It is translated as CSARGAGANVLTF.

The table lists this clonotype with a few counts. The rearrangement links TRBV7-2 to TRBJ2-1; TRBD2 might be the D (5 bases). Per germline, CDR1 SGHTA and CDR2 FQGNSA. The CDR3 extends over 14 amino acids. Trimming took off 1 base at V and 6 bases at J, with 10 bases between the two ends. The CDR3 nucleotides read TGTGCCAGCAGCTTAGGGGAGTTAAGCAATGAGCAGTTCTTC. It specifies CASSLGELSNEQFF.

This clonotype was detected only a few times. The chain uses TRBV30 and TRBJ2-1, with TRBD2 matching over 7 bases. This CDR3 has 13 amino acids. The V gene end was trimmed by 4 bases and the J gene end by 6 bases; junction bases not matched to a gene: 6. Germline V gene sequence: CDR1 GTSNPN, CDR2 SVGIG (reference sequence). CDR3 sequence (DNA): TGTGCCTGGAAACAGCGGGAAGGCAATGAGCAGTTCTTC. It codes for CAWKQREGNEQFF.

The rearrangement uses TRBV7-8 and TRBJ2-1, with D hard to call. Germline CDR1 is SGHVS and CDR2 is FQNEAQ. V was shortened by 1 base and J by 9 bases, with 19 bases between the two germline ends. The CDR3 is 16 residues long. CDR3 sequence (DNA): TGTGCCAGCAGCTTAGATGGGTCAGGAGCTTATGGTGAGCAGTTCTTC. Amino acid sequence: CASSLDGSGAYGEQFF.

This chain links TRBV6-1 with TRBJ2-3; no definite D call. The V end was cut by 2 bases, the J end by 5 bases, with 8 bases between. This CDR3 is built from 13 residues. Germline V CDR1 and CDR2: MNHNS, SASEGT. This chain's CDR3 is CASSEPHGDTQYF. CDR3 bases: TGTGCCAGCAGTGAACCCCATGGAGATACGCAGTATTTT.

This clonotype occurred a few times. The J gene is TRBJ2-1, the V gene TRBV29-1, with 10 bases fitting TRBD1. The CDR3 is 15 residues long. CDR1 and CDR2 (germline): SQVTM, ANQGSEA. Unmatched junction bases numbered 6, after V lost 6 bases and J lost 1 base. CDR3 in DNA: TGCAGCGTAGACAGGGGGCAAAGGTCCTACAATGAGCAGTTCTTC. It specifies CSVDRGQRSYNEQFF.

DNA for the CDR3: TGTGCCAGCAGTTACCGGCGACAGAGCAGCTACACCTTC. Its protein product is CASSYRRQSSYTF. This rearrangement joins TRBV6-2 or TRBV6-3 to TRBJ1-2, with TRBD1 as a possible D gene (5 bases). This CDR3 is 13 amino acids long. Germline V gene lookup returns CDR1 MNHEY and CDR2 SVGEGT. The V gene lost 2 bases and the J gene lost 9 bases, with 13 bases spanning the gap.

This clonotype has a handful of counts. The chain joins TRBV7-8 to TRBJ1-5; D is undetermined. The germline V gene encodes CDR1 SGHVS and CDR2 FQNEAQ. V gave up 1 base and J gave up 0 bases, with 7 bases separating them. The CDR3 totals 15 residues. The CDR3 spells CASSLEAASNQPQHF. The CDR3 nucleotides read TGTGCCAGCAGCTTAGAAGCCGCTAGCAATCAGCCCCAGCATTTT.